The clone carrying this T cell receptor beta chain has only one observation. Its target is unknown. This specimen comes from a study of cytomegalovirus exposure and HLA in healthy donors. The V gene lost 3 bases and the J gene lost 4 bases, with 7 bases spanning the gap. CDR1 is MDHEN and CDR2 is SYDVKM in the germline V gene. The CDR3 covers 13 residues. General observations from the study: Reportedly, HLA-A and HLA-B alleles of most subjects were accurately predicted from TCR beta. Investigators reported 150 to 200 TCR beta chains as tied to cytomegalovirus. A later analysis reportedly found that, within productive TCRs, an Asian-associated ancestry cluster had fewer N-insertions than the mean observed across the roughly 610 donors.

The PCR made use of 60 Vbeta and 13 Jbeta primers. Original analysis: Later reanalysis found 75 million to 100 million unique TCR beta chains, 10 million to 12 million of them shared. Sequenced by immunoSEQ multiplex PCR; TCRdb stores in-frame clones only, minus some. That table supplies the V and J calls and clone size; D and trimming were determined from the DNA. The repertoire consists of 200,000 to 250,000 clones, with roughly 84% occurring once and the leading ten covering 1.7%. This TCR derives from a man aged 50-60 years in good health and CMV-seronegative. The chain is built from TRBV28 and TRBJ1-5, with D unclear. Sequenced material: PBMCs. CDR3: CASSFSLNQPQHF. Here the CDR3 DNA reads TGTGCCAGCAGTTTTTCTCTAAATCAGCCCCAGCATTTT.